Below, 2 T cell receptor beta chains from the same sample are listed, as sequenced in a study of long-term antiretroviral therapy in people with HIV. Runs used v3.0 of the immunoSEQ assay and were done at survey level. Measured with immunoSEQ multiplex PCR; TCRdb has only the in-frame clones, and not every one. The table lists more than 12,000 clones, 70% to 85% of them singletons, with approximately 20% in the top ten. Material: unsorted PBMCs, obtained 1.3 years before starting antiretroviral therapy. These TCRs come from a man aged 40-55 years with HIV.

CDR3 DNA sequence: TGCGCCAGCAGCTTGGTGGTACAGCCGAACACTGAAGCTTTCTTT. This gives the protein CASSLVVQPNTEAFF. The V call is TRBV5-1, the J call TRBJ1-1, with no clear D. The CDR3 contains 15 residues. V lost 0 bases, J lost 1 base, and 10 bases lay in between. Germline V gene data show CDR1 as SGHRS and CDR2 as YFSETQ. The full variable domain, rest sourced from reference TRBV5-1 and TRBJ1-1, is KAGVTQTPRYLIKTRGQQVTLSCSPISGHRSVSWYQQTPGQGLQFLFEYFSETQRNKGNFPGRFSGRQFSNSRSEMNVSTLELGDSALYLCASSLVVQPNTEAFFGQGTRLTVV.

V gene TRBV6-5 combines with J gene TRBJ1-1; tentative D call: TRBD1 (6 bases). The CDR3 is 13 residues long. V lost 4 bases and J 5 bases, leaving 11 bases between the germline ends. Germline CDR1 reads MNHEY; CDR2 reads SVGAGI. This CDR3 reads CASSSKGGTEAFF. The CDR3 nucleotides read TGTGCCAGCAGTTCTAAGGGGGGAACTGAAGCTTTCTTT.